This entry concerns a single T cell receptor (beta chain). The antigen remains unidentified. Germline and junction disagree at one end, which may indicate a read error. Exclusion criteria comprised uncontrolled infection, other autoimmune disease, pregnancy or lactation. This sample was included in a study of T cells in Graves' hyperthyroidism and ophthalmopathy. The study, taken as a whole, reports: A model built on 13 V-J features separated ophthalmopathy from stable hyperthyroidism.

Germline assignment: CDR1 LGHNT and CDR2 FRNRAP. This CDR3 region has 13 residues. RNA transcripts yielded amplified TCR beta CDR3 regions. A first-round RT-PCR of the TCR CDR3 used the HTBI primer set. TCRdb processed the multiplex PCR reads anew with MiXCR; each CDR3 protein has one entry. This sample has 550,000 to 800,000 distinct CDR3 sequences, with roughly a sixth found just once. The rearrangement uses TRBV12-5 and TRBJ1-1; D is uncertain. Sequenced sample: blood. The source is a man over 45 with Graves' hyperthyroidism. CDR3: CASGLSQYTEPFF. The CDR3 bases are TGTGCTAGTGGTTTGAGCCAGTACACTGAACCTTTCTTT. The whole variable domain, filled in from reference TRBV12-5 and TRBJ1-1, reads DARVTQTPRHKVTEMGQEVTMRCQPILGHNTVFWYRQTMMQGLELLAYFRNRAPLDDSGMPKDRFSAEMPDATLATLKIQPSEPRDSAVYFCASGLSQYTEPFFGQGTRLTVV.